The rows below give T cell receptor beta chains drawn from one sample of a study of shared clonotypes between healthy human individuals. Sequenced by immunoSEQ multiplex PCR; TCRdb stores in-frame clones only, minus some. Of approximately 700,000 clones in the sample, around three quarters were seen once. The sample comprised memory CD4+ T cells sorted from blood. The receptors stem from a woman between 25 and 40 years old in good health. CDR3s include the opening cysteine and the closing phenylalanine or tryptophan. D genes are given only for firm matches. Clone size is not always given. Where it is, it says once, few, many or a class for expanded clones.

TRBV5-1	-	TRBJ1-4	-	TGCGCCAGCAGCCCGGGTGCAACTAATGAAAAACTGTTTTTT	CASSPGATNEKLFF
TRBV6-1	-	TRBJ2-7	TRBD1	TGTGCCAGCTTGGGGACAGGGATTCCCTTCTACGAGCAGTACTTC	CASLGTGIPFYEQYF
TRBV6-5	-	TRBJ1-2	TRBD1	TGTGCCAGCAGTTACTCGGACAGGGAAGCTGGCTACACCTTC	CASSYSDREAGYTF
TRBV28	-	TRBJ2-7	TRBD2	TGTGCCAGCAGTCGCCGGACTGGCGGGAGACGGACCTACGAGCAGTACTTC	CASSRRTGGRRTYEQYF
TRBV19	few	TRBJ2-1	-	TGTGCCAGTAGTGGCCATTTGGAGGAGCAGTTCTTC	CASSGHLEEQFF
TRBV4-1	many	TRBJ1-5	-	TGCGCCAGCAGCCAAGATGCAGGCAATCAGCCCCAGCATTTT	CASSQDAGNQPQHF
TRBV10-1	-	TRBJ1-2	TRBD1	TGCGCCAGCAGCCCGACAGGGAACTATGGCTACACCTTC	CASSPTGNYGYTF
TRBV19	-	TRBJ2-5	-	TGTGCCAGTAGCTGGGGGGCGGGAGAGACCCAGTACTTC	CASSWGAGETQYF
TRBV18	-	TRBJ2-6	-	TGTGCCAGCTCCGGCTCACTCCTGCTCTCTGGGGCCAACGTCCTGACTTTC	CASSGSLLLSGANVLTF
TRBV28	-	TRBJ2-7	-	TGTGCCAGCAGCACACACTACGAGCAGTACTTC	CASSTHYEQYF
TRBV23-1	few	TRBJ1-3	-	TGCGCCAGCAGTCAAGGTAGGCATTACTCTGGAAACACCATATATTTT	CASSQGRHYSGNTIYF
TRBV9	-	TRBJ2-3	TRBD2	TGTGCCAGCAGCGTAGCTAGCGGGGGGGATACGCAGTATTTT	CASSVASGGDTQYF
TRBV28	-	TRBJ1-1	-	TGTGCCAGCAGTTTATTGGGGGGGATTAGCACTGAAGCTTTCTTT	CASSLLGGISTEAFF
TRBV6-1	few	TRBJ1-2	-	TGTGCCAGCAGTCGTGGGGACTATGGCTACACCTTC	CASSRGDYGYTF
TRBV18	-	TRBJ2-3	-	TGTGCCAGCTCCCAAACCCGGGGGTACACAGATACGCAGTATTTT	CASSQTRGYTDTQYF
TRBV5-1	few	TRBJ2-3	-	TGCGCCAGCAGCTTACGGGGGCAGGGGTCAGATACGCAGTATTTT	CASSLRGQGSDTQYF
TRBV6-1	few	TRBJ2-7	TRBD1	TGTGCCAGCACCAGGACAGGGTTGGACGAGCAGTACTTC	CASTRTGLDEQYF
TRBV6-6	-	TRBJ2-5	TRBD2	TGTGCCAGCAGGGAGACTAGCGGGAGAGAGACCCAGTACTTC	CASRETSGRETQYF
TRBV7-9	-	TRBJ1-6	TRBD1	TGTGCCAGCAGCTTAGGACAGGGGCGGAATTCACCCCTCCACTTT	CASSLGQGRNSPLHF
TRBV28	-	TRBJ1-2	-	TGTGCCAGCAGTTTTTCGCGAAATGGCTATGGCTACACCTTC	CASSFSRNGYGYTF
TRBV7-8	-	TRBJ2-5	TRBD1	TGTGCCAGCAGCGACCTTCGGGACAGGGGAAAAGAGACCCAGTACTTC	CASSDLRDRGKETQYF
TRBV18	-	TRBJ1-1	-	TGTGCCAGCTCACTATCCCGGGGCGTAAACACTGAAGCTTTCTTT	CASSLSRGVNTEAFF
TRBV7-9	few	TRBJ2-3	-	TGTGCCAGCAGCTACGGGGGAAGCACAGATACGCAGTATTTT	CASSYGGSTDTQYF
TRBV5-1	-	TRBJ2-6	-	TGCGCCAGCAGCTTGGAACCAGGGAACTCTGGGGCCAACGTCCTGACTTTC	CASSLEPGNSGANVLTF